Each of the 7 T cell receptor beta chains below was sequenced from the same sample in a study of blood T cell repertoires in COVID-19. Assay: immunoSEQ multiplex PCR; the TCRdb copy retains only in-frame clones and omits some. Of about 12,000 clones in the sample, 85% were seen once. What was sequenced was peripheral blood. All receptors derive from a human donor in a cohort sampled during active COVID-19.

The rearrangement uses TRBV7-3 and TRBJ2-1, with D perhaps matching TRBD1 (6 bases). This CDR3 is 18 amino acids long. Germline CDR1 reads SGHTA; CDR2 reads FQGTGA. The germline V and J ends were trimmed by 3 bases and 1 base, with 19 bases remaining between them. For the CDR3, the DNA is TGTGCCAGCAGCTTTGAGGGGGACCTCATAAAATCCTACAATGAGCAGTTCTTC. Its translation: CASSFEGDLIKSYNEQFF.

The V gene is TRBV27, the J gene TRBJ2-7, with 8 bases matching TRBD2. Losses at the gene ends were 3 bases for V and 1 base for J; bases not matched to a gene: 5. There are 15 residues in the CDR3. CDR1 is MNHEY, CDR2 SMNVEV, per germline (reference sequence). CDR3 residues: CASSFEGLGSYEQYF. CDR3 DNA sequence: TGTGCCAGCAGTTTCGAGGGACTAGGGTCCTACGAGCAGTACTTC.

This clone has just a few counts. J is TRBJ2-7 and V is TRBV7-8; the match to TRBD1 covers 7 bases. The germline V gene encodes CDR1 SGHVS and CDR2 FQNEAQ. V lost 5 bases, J lost 3 bases, and 1 base stayed unmatched. The length of the CDR3 is 12 residues. The CDR3 loop is CASSPGGYEQYF. The CDR3 region has the DNA TGTGCCAGCAGCCCAGGGGGCTACGAGCAGTACTTC.

This clone showed up just once. The chain is built from TRBV2 and TRBJ1-5, with D possibly being TRBD1 (6 bases). Trimming removed 6 bases from V and 4 bases from J, with 10 bases in between. Germline V gene data show CDR1 as SNHLY and CDR2 as FYNNEI. The length of the CDR3 is 13 residues. The CDR3 region has the DNA TGTGCCAGCAGGAGGACAGTAAATCAGCCCCAGCATTTT. This codes for CASRRTVNQPQHF.

This sequence joins TRBV25-1 and TRBJ2-7; 9 nucleotides match TRBD1. Germline CDR1 MGHDK, CDR2 SYGVNS. V trimming: 5 bases; J trimming: 3 bases; junction bases outside the gene matches: 8. This CDR3 is built from 15 residues. The CDR3 coding sequence is TGTGCCAGCAGTAGAAGTAGGACAGGGGACTACGAGCAGTACTTC. It yields the protein CASSRSRTGDYEQYF.

This clone appeared a few times. V usage is TRBV11-2 and J usage is TRBJ1-6; no clear D. V was clipped by 1 base and J by 7 bases, with 14 bases between them. The CDR3 runs 16 residues. The germline V gene encodes CDR1 SGHAT and CDR2 FQNNGV. This CDR3 is CASSLAGTGLNSPLHF. The CDR3 region has the DNA TGTGCCAGCAGCTTAGCTGGTACCGGACTCAATTCACCCCTCCACTTT. Complete variable domain (other parts from reference TRBV11-2 and TRBJ1-6): EAGVAQSPRYKIIEKRQSVAFWCNPISGHATLYWYQQILGQGPKLLIQFQNNGVVDDSQLPKDRFSAERLKGVDSTLKIQPAKLEDSAVYLCASSLAGTGLNSPLHFGNGTRLTVT.

This clone was observed a single time. The chain carries TRBV5-6 and TRBJ2-1; a possible D gene is TRBD2 (6 bases). This CDR3 region has 17 residues. V gave up 4 bases and J gave up 7 bases, with 24 bases separating them. CDR1 is SGHDT, CDR2 YYEEEE, per germline. CDR3 bases: TGTGCCAGCAGCCTCCGGACTATCGGGGCCCGTAGGAATGAGCAGTTCTTC. Its protein is CASSLRTIGARRNEQFF.